The T cell receptor beta chain under discussion was sequenced for a study of tumor-infiltrating lymphocytes in primary liver carcinoma. The overall study: Sequenced samples came back with roughly 3.5 to 7.13 million productive TCRbeta reads, and the counts looked alike across tissue types.

A note on this clonotype: Antigen unknown.

Whole-study findings and limits: Whereas tumor region pairs overlapped more, tumor-adjacent and tumor-blood pairs overlapped less. Blood's top-250-clone fraction was significantly lower than that of tumors (p = 0.039).

Both RNA and DNA were isolated together from around 20-30 mg of bulk tissue that had not been sorted. The ends were cut back, 7 bases at V and 0 bases at J, with 16 bases in the middle. The CDR3 totals 14 residues. The germline V gene encodes CDR1 SQVTM and CDR2 ANQGSEA. The authors made TCR beta cDNA from approximately 500 ng total RNA with a constant-region primer. Slightly modified ARM-PCR served as the procedure for the TCR beta libraries. These libraries came from three rounds of nested multiplex PCR. In the first two PCR rounds, TRBV1-TRBV30 forward primers were paired with a C-beta reverse primer, and each round lasted approximately 10 cycles. MiXCR, applied by TCRdb to the multiplex PCR reads, yields one record per CDR3 protein. This sample yields 150,000 to 200,000 distinct CDR3 sequences, of which about 85% are seen a single time; around 18% belongs to the top ten.

The clonotype originates from a middle-aged man with primary liver carcinoma and hepatitis B virus infection. The sample consisted of tumor tissue from primary liver carcinoma. The chain links TRBV29-1 to TRBJ2-7; TRBD1 is a possible D gene (5 bases). In nucleotides, the CDR3 is TGCAGCGCAAGGGGTCGAGTGACCTCCTACGAGCAGTACTTC. This gives the protein CSARGRVTSYEQYF.